The rows below give T cell receptor beta chains drawn from one sample of a study of control samples from healthy donors and cancer patients. Sequencing used immunoSEQ multiplex PCR; TCRdb keeps in-frame clones, though not all of them. This sample has 170,000 or so clones; around 91% occur once, and the top ten carry 1.4%. Sample: blood. The receptors derive from a woman between 45 and 65 years old in good health. Each CDR3 is given with its conserved first and last residue. A D gene is named only where the DNA matches it firmly. The size of a clone is reported for some rows only, either as once, few or many, or as a class for expanded clones.

v_gene	j_gene	d_gene	abundance	len	CDR3aa	CDR3nt
TRBV11-2	TRBJ2-4	TRBD1	once	19	CASSSLDRVQGIAKNIQYF	TGTGCCAGCAGCTCGTTGGACAGGGTACAAGGGATAGCCAAAAACATTCAGTACTTC
TRBV5-1	TRBJ2-2	.	once	16	CASSMGPQSGSGELFF	TGCGCCAGCAGCATGGGACCTCAAAGCGGGTCCGGGGAGCTGTTTTTT
TRBV9	TRBJ1-6	.	.	14	CASSPVWADSPLHF	TGTGCCAGCAGCCCTGTCTGGGCGGATTCACCCCTCCACTTT
TRBV9	TRBJ2-2	.	.	16	CASSASLGGSTGELFF	TGTGCCAGCAGCGCCTCATTAGGGGGATCAACCGGGGAGCTGTTTTTT
TRBV9	TRBJ1-1	.	.	14	CASSLRDGKTEAFF	TGTGCCAGCAGCTTACGGGACGGGAAAACTGAAGCTTTCTTT
TRBV18	TRBJ2-7	.	.	13	CASSPYQDYEQYF	TGTGCCAGCTCACCGTATCAGGACTACGAGCAGTACTTC
TRBV7-2	TRBJ2-5	TRBD2	.	11	CASSFRGGQYF	TGTGCCAGCAGCTTCCGGGGGGGCCAGTACTTC
TRBV28	TRBJ1-1	.	.	13	CASSAPGRAEAFF	TGTGCCAGCAGTGCCCCAGGGCGCGCTGAAGCTTTCTTT
TRBV10-3	TRBJ1-3	TRBD1	.	13	CAIGQGSGNTIYF	TGTGCCATTGGACAGGGCTCTGGAAACACCATATATTTT
TRBV7-9	TRBJ2-7	TRBD1	.	15	CASRPDRGRSHEQYF	TGTGCCAGCAGACCAGACAGGGGGAGATCCCACGAGCAGTACTTC
TRBV19	TRBJ1-3	TRBD1	.	16	CASGVIQGKSGNTIYF	TGTGCCAGTGGAGTTATACAGGGGAAGTCTGGAAACACCATATATTTT
TRBV14	TRBJ2-1	TRBD2	.	13	CASSPGLGYEQFF	TGTGCCAGCAGCCCGGGACTAGGGTATGAGCAGTTCTTC
TRBV29-1	TRBJ1-1	.	.	12	CSVSGFFAEAFF	TGCAGCGTCTCCGGGTTCTTCGCTGAAGCTTTCTTT
TRBV28	TRBJ2-1	TRBD1	.	16	CASSSLTGGSYNEQFF	TGTGCCAGCAGCTCACTGACAGGGGGGTCCTACAATGAGCAGTTCTTC
TRBV18	TRBJ2-7	.	.	13	CASSLPGAYEQYF	TGTGCCAGCTCACTCCCGGGAGCCTACGAGCAGTACTTC
TRBV5-1	TRBJ2-1	.	.	15	CASSLGQRSYNEQFF	TGCGCCAGCAGCTTGGGACAGCGCTCCTACAATGAGCAGTTCTTC
TRBV5-4	TRBJ2-7	TRBD1	.	14	CASSGGQGGYEQYF	TGTGCCAGCAGCGGCGGACAGGGAGGCTACGAGCAGTACTTC
TRBV29-1	TRBJ1-2	.	few	11	CSVDSGYGYTF	TGCAGCGTTGATTCCGGGTATGGCTACACCTTC
TRBV19	TRBJ1-1	.	.	16	CASTPAGFGMNTEAFF	TGTGCCAGTACCCCAGCCGGTTTTGGGATGAACACTGAAGCTTTCTTT
TRBV14	TRBJ1-3	.	.	19	CASSQDRRTEVLSGNTIYF	TGTGCCAGCAGCCAAGATCGGAGGACAGAGGTCCTCTCTGGAAACACCATATATTTT
TRBV10-1	TRBJ2-3	.	.	13	CASRLTRPDTQYF	TGCGCCAGCAGGCTGACTAGGCCAGATACGCAGTATTTT
TRBV9	TRBJ1-1	.	.	15	CASSEYSRPNTEAFF	TGTGCCAGCAGTGAGTACAGCCGCCCGAACACTGAAGCTTTCTTT
TRBV5-1	TRBJ2-7	TRBD2	.	16	CASSLDPAGASYEQYF	TGCGCCAGCAGCTTGGATCCAGCGGGGGCCTCCTACGAGCAGTACTTC
TRBV5-1	TRBJ1-6	.	.	19	CASSLEWTPKESYNSPLHF	TGCGCCAGCAGCTTGGAGTGGACTCCAAAGGAGTCCTATAATTCACCCCTCCACTTT
TRBV18	TRBJ2-5	.	.	13	CASSPREQETQYF	TGTGCCAGCTCACCACGGGAACAAGAGACCCAGTACTTC
TRBV6-1	TRBJ2-7	.	once	14	CASSEASRTYEQYF	TGTGCCAGCAGTGAGGCTAGTAGGACCTACGAGCAGTACTTC